This record looks at one TCR beta chain sequence and its context. The data are from a study of T-cell memory formation after mild COVID-19. From 5'RACE with constant-segment primers came TCR alpha and TCR beta cDNA libraries that carried sample barcodes and UMIs. TCRdb re-derived calls from the 5' RACE reads in MiXCR, one entry per CDR3 protein. This table holds hundreds of thousands of distinct CDR3 sequences, roughly 18% found once. The sample comprised PBMCs or a T cell subset sorted from them (not recorded which). This receptor was taken from an adult woman who had mild COVID-19 (a few samples of this study predate the infection). Cell type and time point are not known.

In DNA form, the CDR3 reads TGCAGTGCTAGTGAACCTAACGAGCAGTACTTC. This encodes CSASEPNEQYF. V usage is TRBV20-1 and J usage is TRBJ2-7, with D hard to call. V lost 3 bases and J 5 bases, leaving 8 bases between the germline ends. This CDR3 has 11 amino acids. Germline V gene sequence: CDR1 DFQATT, CDR2 SNEGSKA (reference sequence).